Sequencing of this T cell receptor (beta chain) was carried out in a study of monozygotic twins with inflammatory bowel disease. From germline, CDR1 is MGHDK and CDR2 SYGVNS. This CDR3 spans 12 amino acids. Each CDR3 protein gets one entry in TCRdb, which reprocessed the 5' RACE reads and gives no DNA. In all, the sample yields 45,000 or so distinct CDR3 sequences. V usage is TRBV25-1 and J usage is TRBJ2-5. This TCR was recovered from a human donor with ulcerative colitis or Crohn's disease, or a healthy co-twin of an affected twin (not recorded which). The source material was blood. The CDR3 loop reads CASSERRETQYF.